Following are 11 T cell receptor beta chains from one sample sequenced in a study of T-cell reconstitution after alpha-beta-depleted transplantation in children. Preparing the TCRbeta library involved the use of unique molecular identifiers. Each CDR3 protein is one row after TCRdb ran MiXCR on the PCR reads. The sample holds some 300,000 distinct CDR3 sequences, about a tenth seen once. Sequencing was performed on PBMCs from the stem cell graft donor, taken from the stem cell graft. The receptors derive from a human donor who donated a stem cell graft to a child with acute lymphoblastic leukemia.

This clonotype was detected ten times or more. The chain links TRBV27 to TRBJ1-6; D is unclear. The CDR3 loop spans 15 amino acids. The V end was cut by 6 bases, the J end by 7 bases, with 16 bases between. CDR1 and CDR2 from the germline V gene are MNHEY and SMNVEV (reference sequence). Here the CDR3 DNA reads TGTGCCAGCAGAGACTACAGACCAAGCAATTCACCCCTCCACTTT. Its protein product is CASRDYRPSNSPLHF.

The genes are TRBV4-3 and TRBJ2-2; D may be TRBD1 (6 bases). Germline CDR1 LGHNA, CDR2 YSLEER. This CDR3 is built from 17 residues. Trimming stripped 0 bases from V and 4 bases from J, with 15 bases between. The CDR3 reads CASSQDAMGAGTGELFF. The CDR3, as DNA: TGCGCCAGCAGCCAAGACGCCATGGGGGCTGGCACCGGGGAGCTGTTTTTT.

This clonotype has only a few counts. The genes are TRBV2 and TRBJ2-3; possibly TRBD1 for D (6 bases). V lost 1 base and J lost 0, with 8 bases in between. CDR3 size: 15 residues. From germline, CDR1 is SNHLY and CDR2 FYNNEI. The CDR3 reads CASSEETGSTDTQYF. The CDR3 nucleotides are TGTGCCAGCAGTGAAGAAACAGGGAGCACAGATACGCAGTATTTT.

This clonotype was seen many times. J is TRBJ2-1 and V is TRBV7-3; 13 bases agree with TRBD2. Trimming at V came to 5 bases and at J to 8 bases, leaving 3 bases not matched to a gene. This CDR3 is built from 14 residues. In germline, CDR1 is SGHTA, CDR2 FQGTGA. Here the CDR3 reads CASSQGLAGDEQFF. CDR3 coding DNA: TGTGCCAGCAGCCAAGGACTAGCGGGAGATGAGCAGTTCTTC.

This clonotype was found a few times. The chain is built from TRBV3-1 and TRBJ2-3; 10 bases map to TRBD2. The germline V gene has CDR1 LGHDT and CDR2 YNNKEL (reference sequence). The trim removed 4 bases at V and 3 bases at J, leaving 10 bases unmatched. This CDR3 spans 17 amino acids. The DNA of the CDR3 is TGTGCCAGCAGCCGAAGCGGGAGGGCCTCGTCGACAGATACGCAGTATTTT. Its translation: CASSRSGRASSTDTQYF.

The chain employs TRBV19 and TRBJ1-1; D ambiguous. There are 13 residues in the CDR3. V was clipped by 5 bases and J by 0 bases, with 7 bases between them. CDR1 is LNHDA and CDR2 is SQIVND in the germline V gene (reference sequence). The CDR3 nucleotides are TGTGCCAGTAGTTCTCACGTGAACACTGAAGCTTTCTTT. Translated, it gives CASSSHVNTEAFF.

The sample holds a few counts of this clonotype. This chain joins TRBV3-1 and TRBJ1-5, with TRBD1 matching 9 bases. V lost 2 bases to trimming and J lost 6 bases; unmatched junction nucleotides: 5. Looked up from germline, CDR1 is LGHDT and CDR2 is YNNKEL (reference sequence). The CDR3 has 15 amino acids. The CDR3 reads CASSQRGQGLQPQHF. The CDR3 bases are TGTGCCAGCAGCCAAAGGGGACAGGGACTTCAGCCCCAGCATTTT.

This clonotype was detected a few times. V usage is TRBV7-9 and J usage is TRBJ2-5; D gene ambiguous. This CDR3 spans 15 amino acids. Germline values: CDR1 SEHNR, CDR2 FQNEAQ (reference sequence). The ends were cut back, 5 bases at V and 3 bases at J, with 16 bases in the middle. The CDR3 loop is CASSHFLGGEETQYF. Here the CDR3 DNA reads TGTGCCAGCAGCCACTTTTTGGGTGGAGAAGAGACCCAGTACTTC.

This clonotype was detected only a few times. The chain couples TRBV4-3 to TRBJ2-1; 10 bases are shared with TRBD2. The CDR3 has 16 residues. The germline V gene has CDR1 LGHNA and CDR2 YSLEER. V was pared by 1 base and J by 6 bases, with 6 bases of the junction left unmatched. This CDR3 reads CASSQGGLAGVNEQFF. CDR3 bases: TGCGCCAGCAGCCAAGGGGGGCTAGCGGGAGTCAATGAGCAGTTCTTC.

In nucleotides, the CDR3 is TGTGCCAGCAGCCGATTAGGGTCGGGACTAGCGGGAGCCCTGCAAGAGACCCAGTACTTC. As protein: CASSRLGSGLAGALQETQYF. J is TRBJ2-5 and V is TRBV4-2; 14 nucleotides align to TRBD2. The trim removed 4 bases at V and 2 bases at J, leaving 15 bases unmatched. CDR3 size: 20 residues. Germline loops: CDR1 LGHNA, CDR2 YNFKEQ.

In DNA, the CDR3 is TGCGCCAGCAGCCAAGAGCCCCTGATCAAAGCGGGAGTGTGGAATGAGCAGTTCTTC. Its protein is CASSQEPLIKAGVWNEQFF. The chain employs TRBV4-3 and TRBJ2-1, with 8 bases matching TRBD2. J was trimmed by 7 bases and V by 0 bases; bases with no gene match: 17. Germline lookup yields CDR1 LGHNA and CDR2 YSLEER. This CDR3 has 19 amino acids.